This TCR beta chain is from a study of spatial heterogeneity in lung cancer. Overall study: Detection consistently yielded more beta chains than alpha chains.

The CDR3 is made up of 14 amino acids. Germline CDR1 and CDR2: SGHNT and YYREEE (reference sequence). Trimming stripped 3 bases from V and 5 bases from J, with 12 bases between. Every molecule of TCR cDNA had its own unique molecular identifier. TCRdb independently ran MiXCR on the 5' RACE reads; one entry per CDR3 protein. The sample lists some 100,000 distinct CDR3 sequences; around 8.6% were seen once. Time point in this sample: sample taken at primary tumor resection. Whole RNA, isolated from tumor, nontumor lung or frozen PBMC, was sequenced without prior sorting. This clonotype was seen at least ten times.

The sample in question was PBMCs, obtained at surgery. This receptor was obtained from a male donor with early-stage non-small cell lung cancer. This chain joins TRBV5-4 and TRBJ2-4, with a possible D match to TRBD1 (6 bases). The CDR3: CASSWGQRENIQYF. CDR3 sequence (DNA): TGTGCCAGCAGCTGGGGACAACGGGAAAACATTCAGTACTTC.